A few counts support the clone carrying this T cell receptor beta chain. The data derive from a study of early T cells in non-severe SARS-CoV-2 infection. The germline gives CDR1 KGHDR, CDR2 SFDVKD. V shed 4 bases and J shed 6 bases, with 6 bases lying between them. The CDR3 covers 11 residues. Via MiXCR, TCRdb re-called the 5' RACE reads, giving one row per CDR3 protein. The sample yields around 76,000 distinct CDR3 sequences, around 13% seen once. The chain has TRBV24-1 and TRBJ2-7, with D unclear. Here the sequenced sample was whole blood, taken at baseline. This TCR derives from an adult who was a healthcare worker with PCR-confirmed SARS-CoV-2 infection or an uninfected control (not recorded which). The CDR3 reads CATSDYSEQYF. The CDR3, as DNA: TGTGCCACCAGTGACTACAGCGAGCAGTACTTC.